The source of this TCR beta chain is a study of T cell clusters in autoimmune cytopenias (dated 2019 in TCRdb). Notes on the research overall: Of the roughly 47 healthy donor controls, some 22 were female, and the group had a mean age of approximately 55 years and a median age of 59 years. For primary cytopenia the controls were about two dozen age-matched healthy donors, whereas for secondary cytopenia the controls were about 14 age-matched CLL patients. TRB and IGH repertoires from peripheral blood were sequenced in autoimmune cytopenia patients at active disease and during treatment follow-up, with healthy, CLL and autoimmune hepatitis controls included alongside. The goal of the study was to determine whether autoimmune cytopenia patients have a disease-specific immune repertoire signature that could serve as a blood-based biomarker. Repertoires from autoimmune hepatitis patients were compared with those of 20 to 25 healthy donors matched for age and sex. Per sample, TRB sequencing gave a median depth of about 52,000 reads and a median of 2,350 distinct TRB clonotypes.

TRB rearrangements were amplified by multiplex PCR using a touch-down protocol with TRB-A and TRB-B primer pools mixed in one tube. Illumina adapters and sample indices were attached to the amplicons through two consecutive PCR reactions using Phusion HS II polymerase. After gel purification with the NucleoSpin Gel and PCR Clean-up kit, the amplicons were quantified by Qubit and checked for quality on an Agilent 2100 Bioanalyzer. Sequencing of the libraries was performed on an Illumina MiSeq with 600-cycle, single-indexed, paired-end runs. On the authors' methods: MiXCR version 2.1.12, together with the default MiXCR reference library, was used to align and assemble the TRB reads. A clone was defined by each unique CDR3 nucleotide sequence, and the analysis included only productive sequences with two or more reads. Repertoire diversity was assessed by alpha-parameterized diversity profiles (alpha 0 to 5), including Shannon (alpha 1) and Simpson (alpha 2) indices, computed with an R script. The tcR package was used to compute combinatorial TRB VJ usage, which was then compared between cohorts by principal component analysis with ade4. GLIPH clustering of TCRbeta CDR3s was carried out on cohort pairs matched by age and read depth, and cluster frequencies were compared by Wilcoxon test. With the reads reprocessed by TCRdb, a single entry stands for each CDR3 protein sequence and no DNA is reported. TCRdb's processing, not the authors' own work, is the source of the V and J calls. The table for this sample records 8,500 to 14,000 distinct CDR3 sequences. More than 20% of the sample rests with the top ten.

Each sample's TRB amplification started from 200 to 300 ng of peripheral blood genomic DNA, which corresponds to 35,000 to 40,000 genome equivalents. This clonotype comes out as medium-sized (0.01 to 0.1%) from its frequency, since no count is listed. No cognate antigen has been identified for it. The paper's findings and limits, for the study overall: Healthy donors had almost three times as many exclusive TRB clusters as active autoimmune hepatitis patients, a finding consistent with an autoimmunity-wide signature. TRB repertoire shifts, with less even repertoires observed in secondary cytopenia and CLL, were mostly attributed to lymphoma bias rather than autoimmunity. The T cell clusters were defined only in silico, and the functional role of the clusters was left to be validated experimentally. In the comparison of secondary cytopenia with CLL, no cluster-lack signature showed up, apparently because the dominant lymphoma-associated repertoire masked the signature. The GLIPH analysis suggested a lack of physiological T cell clusters in primary autoimmune cytopenia patients, since some 52 clusters were exclusive to healthy donors whereas 17 were exclusive to patients.

The CDR3 measures 15 amino acids from cysteine to phenylalanine. No DNA is given. For CDR1 and CDR2, the germline V gene lists MNHNS and SASEGT. The data were also submitted as part of a second study, on T cell repertoires in aging, cancer and after chemotherapy. The second publication reports: Donors were distributed across six age groups ranging from 30 or younger to 70 or older, with at least three individuals included per group. Control TCR repertoires from healthy donors were recorded over several months to years, and clear clonal overlap was observed across re-sampling. Several million TCR reads were contained in the full dataset. Compared with age-matched healthy donors, untreated patients with hematological or solid cancers had significantly lower TCR diversity and higher clonality in blood. In healthy donors, the decline in TCR diversity with age was mainly due to loss of richness, whereas in cancer patients loss of evenness also played a role. In both cancer cohorts, the median generation probability rose over the chemotherapy interval, which suggests that the repertoire was reconstituted through rebound thymic output. According to the authors, the repertoire data do not permit conclusions about immunological memory after chemotherapy. Peripheral blood TCR beta repertoires from healthy donors and cancer patients were profiled to examine immunoaging and T cell reconstitution after chemotherapy. Alongside about 97 healthy donors serving as a reference group, the cohort included approximately 220 cancer patients, of whom more than 85 had hematological cancers and 124 had solid cancers. MiXCR versions 2.12 and 3.0.5 were used to process TRB sequences. The repertoire metrics were Shannon diversity, evenness, clonality (defined as one minus evenness), and alpha-parameterized diversity profiles covering alpha 0 to 5. Generation probabilities of clones in paired pre- and post-chemotherapy samples were computed with the IGoR algorithm.

The receptor comes from a human donor in good health. The rearrangement joined TRBV6-1 to TRBJ2-2. Sequencing was carried out using peripheral blood. This receptor carries the CDR3 CASSESGWITGELFF.